This passage covers 10 T cell receptor beta chains from one sample sequenced in a study of T-cell reconstitution after alpha-beta-depleted transplantation in children. TCRbeta library construction was performed incorporating unique molecular identifiers. TCRdb re-called the PCR reads through MiXCR, storing one row per CDR3 protein. In the table there are approximately 270,000 distinct CDR3 sequences, about 24% of which are singletons. The sample here was PBMCs, mostly from graft donor cells, taken 360 days after TCRalphabeta/CD19-depleted stem cell transplant. These receptors all come from a female patient aged 2-9 years who had a stem cell transplant for congenital amegakaryocytic thrombocytopenia, so the T cells may come from the graft donor.

This clonotype was observed a handful of times. The J gene is TRBJ1-4, the V gene TRBV12-3 or TRBV12-4; possibly TRBD1 for D (6 bases). The length of the CDR3 is 17 residues. V was pared by 2 bases and J by 0 bases, with 13 bases between. CDR3 amino acids: CASSLNTGSATNEKLFF. CDR3 DNA: TGTGCCAGCAGTTTAAATACAGGGAGCGCAACTAATGAAAAACTGTTTTTT.

In this sample, this clonotype turned up a few times. This rearrangement joins TRBV5-1 to TRBJ1-4, with a possible D match to TRBD1 (5 bases). Germline-derived CDR1 and CDR2 are SGHRS and YFSETQ. The CDR3 runs 15 residues. Trimming removed 0 bases from V and 2 bases from J, with 8 bases in between. The CDR3, as DNA: TGCGCCAGCAGCTTGGTGGGGCTGACTAATGAAAAACTGTTTTTT. Protein product: CASSLVGLTNEKLFF.

This clonotype occurred many times. The V gene is TRBV28, the J gene TRBJ2-3, with unresolved D. Per germline, CDR1 MDHEN and CDR2 SYDVKM. V lost 5 bases and J lost 2, with 20 bases in between. CDR3 length equals 17 residues. This CDR3 reads CASSPLRLGWFTDTQYF. The CDR3 region has the DNA TGTGCCAGCAGTCCCCTCCGGTTAGGGTGGTTCACAGATACGCAGTATTTT. The entire variable domain, with the rest obtained from reference TRBV28 and TRBJ2-3, is as follows: DVKVTQSSRYLVKRTGEKVFLECVQDMDHENMFWYRQDPGLGLRLIYFSYDVKMKEKGDIPEGYSVSREKKERFSLILESASTNQTSMYLCASSPLRLGWFTDTQYFGPGTRLTVL.

The rearrangement joins TRBV5-1 to TRBJ2-5; TRBD1 matches at 8 bases. The CDR3 consists of 14 residues. Trimming took 7 bases from V and 6 from J; bases not matched to a gene: 11. In germline, CDR1 is SGHRS, CDR2 YFSETQ. CDR3 nucleotide sequence: TGCGCCAGCCACTTTCAAGGACAGGGAAAGACCCAGTACTTC. Protein: CASHFQGQGKTQYF.

On this clonotype itself: Because it lacks the conserved phenylalanine or tryptophan at the end, this CDR3 is likely a read error. The chain employs TRBV6-4 and TRBJ1-2; D is ambiguous. The V gene lost 11 bases and the J gene lost 8 bases, with 9 bases spanning the gap. Per germline, CDR1 MRHNA and CDR2 SNTAGT. This CDR3 region has 9 residues. The CDR3 is CAPSRGYTY. In nucleotides, the CDR3 is TGTGCCCCCAGCCGCGGCTACACCTAC.

This clonotype came up a few times. The V gene is TRBV3-1, the J gene TRBJ2-5, with TRBD1 matching over 7 bases. There are 13 residues in the CDR3. J was trimmed by 4 bases and V by 4 bases; bases with no gene match: 3. Germline V gene lookup returns CDR1 LGHDT and CDR2 YNNKEL (reference sequence). The CDR3 is CASSRGQVETQYF. DNA of the CDR3: TGTGCCAGCAGCCGCGGACAGGTAGAGACCCAGTACTTC.

V gene TRBV19 combines with J gene TRBJ2-1; 11 bases map to TRBD2. The junction had 3 bases not matched to a gene; V was cut back by 0 bases and J by 2 bases. The CDR3 has 17 residues. Germline CDR1 LNHDA, CDR2 SQIVND (reference sequence). The DNA for the CDR3 is TGTGCCAGTAGTATAGAGACTAGCGGGGCCCCCTACAATGAGCAGTTCTTC. Translation: CASSIETSGAPYNEQFF.

The J gene is TRBJ1-1, the V gene TRBV18; D remains ambiguous. The V gene lost 3 bases and the J gene lost 3 bases, with 14 bases spanning the gap. Germline V gene sequence: CDR1 KGHSH, CDR2 LQKENI. The CDR3 covers 15 residues. CDR3 nucleotide sequence: TGTGCCAGCTCACCGTACGGCGGGTCAGACACTGAAGCTTTCTTT. Translation: CASSPYGGSDTEAFF.

The V call is TRBV28, the J call TRBJ1-1; TRBD1 matches at 7 bases. In germline, CDR1 is MDHEN, CDR2 SYDVKM. The ends lost 6 bases at V and 4 bases at J; junction bases unmatched: 8. The CDR3 consists of 14 residues. The CDR3 sequence is CASRPGGLVTEAFF. The CDR3 nucleotides are TGTGCCAGCAGGCCAGGGGGATTGGTCACTGAAGCTTTCTTT. The variable domain in full, with the rest retrieved from reference TRBV28 and TRBJ1-1, is DVKVTQSSRYLVKRTGEKVFLECVQDMDHENMFWYRQDPGLGLRLIYFSYDVKMKEKGDIPEGYSVSREKKERFSLILESASTNQTSMYLCASRPGGLVTEAFFGQGTRLTVV.

The table lists this clonotype with a few counts. This chain joins TRBV7-2 and TRBJ2-7, with TRBD2 as a possible D gene (5 bases). Germline V gives CDR1 SGHTA, CDR2 FQGNSA. Trimming pared 5 bases from V and 2 bases from J, leaving 16 bases between. There are 15 residues in the CDR3. CDR3 nucleotides: TGTGCCAGCAGCAACAACCTCGGGATTGCCTACGAGCAGTACTTC. It yields the protein CASSNNLGIAYEQYF.